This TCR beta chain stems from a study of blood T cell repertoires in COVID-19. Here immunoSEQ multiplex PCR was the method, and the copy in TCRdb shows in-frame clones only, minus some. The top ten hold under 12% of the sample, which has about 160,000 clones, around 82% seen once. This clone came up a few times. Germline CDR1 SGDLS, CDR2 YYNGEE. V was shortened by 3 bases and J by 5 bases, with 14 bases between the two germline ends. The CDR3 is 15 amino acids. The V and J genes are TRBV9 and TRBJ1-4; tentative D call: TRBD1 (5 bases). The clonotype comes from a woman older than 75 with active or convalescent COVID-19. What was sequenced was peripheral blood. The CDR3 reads CASSEAGQLNEKLFF. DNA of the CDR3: TGTGCCAGCAGCGAGGCAGGGCAACTAAATGAAAAACTGTTTTTT.